This TCR beta chain was observed in a study of beta chain features in type 1 diabetes. Study observations and caveats: In all four CD4+ subsets, TCRB CDR3 length was significantly, moderately reduced in type 1 diabetes.

Germline V gene sequence: CDR1 MGHDK, CDR2 SYGVNS. The CDR3 totals 17 residues. Trimming removed 3 bases from V and 0 bases from J, with 15 bases in between. Comment on this clone: Its antigen is not identified.

Isolated RNA was reverse transcribed in full, so expressed TCRB transcripts were sequenced. Sequencing used immunoSEQ multiplex PCR; TCRdb keeps in-frame clones, though not all of them. In the table there are around 360,000 clones, around 12% of which are singletons. The receptor's source is a woman aged 18-29 years with type 1 diabetes. The chain joins TRBV25-1 to TRBJ2-1; D ambiguous. The material sequenced was naive CD4+ T cells from blood. CDR3 coding DNA: TGTGCCAGCAGTGAGCCCCGCGGCCAGAGCTCCTACAATGAGCAGTTCTTC. It encodes CASSEPRGQSSYNEQFF. Together with reference TRBV25-1 and TRBJ2-1, the CDR3 gives the full variable domain: EADIYQTPRYLVIGTGKKITLECSQTMGHDKMYWYQQDPGMELHLIHYSYGVNSTEKGDLSSESTVSRIRTEHFPLTLESARPSHTSQYLCASSEPRGQSSYNEQFFGPGTRLTVL.